This T cell receptor beta chain was captured by sequencing in a study of shared clonotypes between healthy human individuals. Points from the study as a whole: How much donors shared clonotypes was expected to be affected by sequencing depth. Unshared clonotypes carried lower generation probabilities than those common to all four donors.

Every subset's genomic DNA went evenly onto several immunoSEQ plates. TCRdb's copy holds only in-frame clones and misses some; the assay was immunoSEQ multiplex PCR. The sample lists 2,100,000 or so clones; 90% to 96% were seen once. Comments on this clone: Its antigen is currently unknown. Other DNA sequences in this sample translate to the same CDR3.

Healthy HIV-negative adults without recent acute infections or vaccinations served as donors. CDR3 length: 13 amino acids. From germline, CDR1 is MNHEY and CDR2 SVGAGI. The V and J ends lost 2 bases and 4 bases respectively, with 8 bases between them. The chain has TRBV6-5 and TRBJ1-2; the D is unclear. The sequencing sample was made of naive CD4+ T cells sorted from blood. The subset denotes: CD45RA+ positively selected. The source is a man aged 18 to 29 in good health. CDR3 loop: CASSYRGGYGYTF. The CDR3 coding sequence is TGTGCCAGCAGTTACCGGGGAGGCTATGGCTACACCTTC.